This T cell receptor (beta chain) was identified during a study of human T cells and chemical hapten exposure. This clonotype was found many times. TCRdb recomputed calls from the RACE reads with MiXCR, one row per CDR3 protein. The sample includes 52,000 or so distinct CDR3 sequences, roughly 10% seen only once; the top ten take around 9.6%. The germline CDR1 and CDR2 sequences are SGHNT and YYREEE (reference sequence). V dropped 6 bases and J dropped 1 base, with 20 bases sitting between them. This CDR3 is 18 amino acids long. Sample time point: pre-sensitization, week 0. Sample treatment: therapeutic diphenylcyclopropenone sensitization with weekly scalp DPC.

The chain couples TRBV5-4 to TRBJ2-6; D might be TRBD1 or TRBD2, each matching 5 bases. The source is a man aged 35 to 55 with alopecia areata. Some clones in this sample may be carry-over from other donors' samples. The input for sequencing was whole blood, taken in connection with sensitization to the hapten diphenylcyclopropenone (DPC). CDR3 in DNA: TGTGCCAGCAAAATGAGGGCAGGGCGCCAATCTGGGGCCAACGTCCTGACTTTC. It codes for CASKMRAGRQSGANVLTF.